A selection of T cell receptor beta chains follows, all from one sample in a study of blood T cell repertoires in COVID-19. The assay was immunoSEQ multiplex PCR, and TCRdb's table has in-frame clones only and misses some. Of 350,000 or so clones in the sample, about nine tenths are singletons; the top ten hold 1%. Sequencing input: PBMCs or T cells enriched from blood (not recorded which). The source is a woman aged 25 to 39 who had been exposed to COVID-19. CDR3s leave out the opening cysteine and the closing phenylalanine or tryptophan. The order of the fields is V gene, CDR3 protein.

>TRBV3-1/TRBV3-2
ASSQGQGHSPLH
>TRBV6-6
ASTPGDQPQH
>TRBV7-8
ASSLNRVSEAF
>TRBV3-1/TRBV3-2
ASSQLAGGFNEQF
>TRBV3-1/TRBV3-2
ASSLGQGAGTGELF
>TRBV28
ASSAGTRGETQY
>TRBV28
ASSLRTTGPGATEAF
>TRBV2
ACGRTDTQY
>TRBV19
ASNNRGEANSPLH
>TRBV28
ASSFPPAGTGNGYT
>TRBV7-9
ASSLQGLGNTIY
>TRBV25-1
ASSDPGLAGEGNEQF
>TRBV10-1
ATRAGTGNTGELF
>TRBV27
ASSLTGPYNEQF
>TRBV4-2
ASSQPLGQGNSPLH
>TRBV18
ASSPPGQGWEQY
>TRBV27
ASSNLAGGNNEQF
>TRBV2
ASAQGAFFEQY
>TRBV7-8
ASSLVGLASSEQY
>TRBV27
ASSHDRPYSNQPQH
>TRBV6-5
ASKRTGGFGNTIY
>TRBV7-3
ASSSSWDRGNSPLH
>TRBV28
ASSSRSDRVYGYT
>TRBV11-3
ASSSRQGNTEAF
>TRBV21-1
ASSKSPGEGTGELF
>TRBV7-8
ASSLRSPQGGHTEAF
>TRBV5-4
ASSKTDRVIGGYT
>TRBV18
ASSPLINDRNEQF
>TRBV4-2
ASSQVGREGLVNEQF
>TRBV20-1
SATGEGYT
>TRBV6-4
ASSDSLSGVRNEQF
>TRBV19
ASSTQGKNTEAF
>TRBV7-9
ASSLVTSGRRYEQF
>TRBV6-5
ASSPGTALNTEAF
>TRBV29-1
SVSNVAYEQY
>TRBV28
ASSWVQDTEAF
>TRBV4-2
ASSQGLEDTGELF
>TRBV29-1
SVESGTTNEQF
>TRBV28
ASSLDTYEQY
>TRBV29-1
SPPFETQY
>TRBV11-2
ASSFPGRGIYEQY
>TRBV7-9
ASSLGQTSYNSPLH
>TRBV3-1/TRBV3-2
ASSQDTSGSPNEQF